The 14 T cell receptor beta chains below were found in one sample sequenced in a study of T cell clonotyping in hematopoietic cell transplantation. Regarding time point: recipient sample about 28 days before transplant, after cytoreduction. Measured with immunoSEQ multiplex PCR; TCRdb has only the in-frame clones, and not every one. Found here are fewer than 100,000 clones, 90% to 97% of them singletons; the top ten hold roughly 1.5%. The input for sequencing was peripheral blood mononuclear cells, taken before stem cell transplant. The receptors come from a woman in her forties or fifties with acute myeloid leukemia. Some clones in this sample may be carry-over from other donors' samples.

J is TRBJ1-3 and V is TRBV6-6; D is uncertain. V shed 4 bases and J shed 0 bases, with 7 bases lying between them. The CDR3 contains 14 residues. The germline V gene encodes CDR1 MNHNY and CDR2 SVGAGI (reference sequence). The CDR3 bases are TGTGCCAGCAGTTCAGTCATCTCTGGAAACACCATATATTTT. Amino acids: CASSSVISGNTIYF.

V gene TRBV30 combines with J gene TRBJ1-5; 10 nucleotides align to TRBD1. V gave up 4 bases and J gave up 4 bases; unmatched junction bases: 4. The length of the CDR3 is 14 residues. Germline V gene lookup returns CDR1 GTSNPN and CDR2 SVGIG (reference sequence). The CDR3 DNA sequence: TGTGCCTGGACCCGGGACAGGGGAAATCAGCCCCAGCATTTT. This codes for CAWTRDRGNQPQHF.

This chain links TRBV6-1 with TRBJ1-5, with D maybe TRBD1 (6 bases). Trimming removed 10 bases at V and 12 bases at J, with 13 bases between. Per the germline V gene, CDR1 is MNHNS and CDR2 is SASEGT. There are 10 residues in the CDR3. The CDR3 sequence: CATTEGVQHF. The CDR3 region has the DNA TGTGCCACCACGGAGGGGGTCCAGCATTTT.

The chain recombines TRBV28 with TRBJ2-3; TRBD2 might be the D (6 bases). Trimming pared 1 base from V and 2 bases from J, leaving 7 bases between. The CDR3 has 14 amino acids. Germline values: CDR1 MDHEN, CDR2 SYDVKM. CDR3 bases: TGTGCCAGCAGTTTATCGGGGGTCACAGATACGCAGTATTTT. It translates to CASSLSGVTDTQYF.

Details on this clone: The junction shows a germline mismatch at one end, possibly a read error. The chain links TRBV7-7 to TRBJ2-5; tentatively, D is TRBD2 (5 bases). Germline values: CDR1 SSHAT, CDR2 FNYEAQ (reference sequence). The CDR3 has 15 residues. The CDR3 reads CASSLGVRVQETQYF. The CDR3 DNA reads as TGTGCTAGCAGCTTAGGAGTGCGGGTCCAAGAGACCCAGTACTTC.

V is TRBV6-1 and J is TRBJ1-1, with D hard to call. Germline V gene lookup returns CDR1 MNHNS and CDR2 SASEGT. Trimming removed 2 bases from V and 2 bases from J, with 6 bases in between. The CDR3 spans 13 residues. CDR3 sequence (DNA): TGTGCCAGCAGTGAATACGCTAACACTGAAGCTTTCTTT. The encoded protein is CASSEYANTEAFF.

The chain has TRBV6-1 and TRBJ1-1; D call uncertain. Trimming took 7 bases from V and 0 from J, leaving 3 bases between them. The CDR3 runs to 11 residues. Germline-derived CDR1 and CDR2 are MNHNS and SASEGT. The CDR3 nucleotides read TGTGCCAGCATCATGAACACTGAAGCTTTCTTT. It translates to CASIMNTEAFF.

The chain uses TRBV28 and TRBJ2-2; 11 bases fit TRBD2. The CDR3 totals 15 residues. Looked up from germline, CDR1 is MDHEN and CDR2 is SYDVKM. With V trimmed by 6 bases and J by 5 bases, 5 bases remained unmatched. CDR3 sequence (DNA): TGTGCCAGCAGCCTAGCGGGAGGAAGGACCGGGGAGCTGTTTTTT. Encoded protein: CASSLAGGRTGELFF.

The chain combines TRBV11-2 with TRBJ2-7; 7 bases map to TRBD1. This CDR3 is 13 amino acids long. Per germline, CDR1 SGHAT and CDR2 FQNNGV. The trim removed 4 bases at V and 4 bases at J, leaving 4 bases unmatched. As DNA, the CDR3 is TGTGCCAGCAGCTATGGGACAGCTTACGAGCAGTACTTC. Its translation is CASSYGTAYEQYF.

The V and J genes are TRBV5-4 and TRBJ2-7, with TRBD2 identical over 8 bases. Germline lookup yields CDR1 SGHNT and CDR2 YYREEE (reference sequence). CDR3 length equals 11 residues. J was trimmed by 7 bases and V by 3 bases; bases with no gene match: 0. The CDR3: CASSSGGEQYF. In nucleotides, the CDR3 is TGTGCCAGCAGCTCGGGGGGGGAGCAGTACTTC.

The chain is built from TRBV6-6 and TRBJ1-3; D is perhaps TRBD1 (6 bases). Trimming removed 6 bases from V and 0 bases from J, with 12 bases in between. This CDR3 has 15 amino acids. Germline V lookup: CDR1 MNHNY, CDR2 SVGAGI (reference sequence). The CDR3 DNA follows: TGTGCCAGCAGCTTTACAGGGAGCTCTGGAAACACCATATATTTT. It encodes CASSFTGSSGNTIYF.

This sequence joins TRBV7-6 and TRBJ2-7; D might be TRBD1 (6 bases). Trimming pared 8 bases from V and 3 bases from J, leaving 23 bases between. Germline values: CDR1 SGHVS, CDR2 FNYEAQ. This CDR3 is built from 16 residues. CDR3: CASSSIQGPNFYEQYF. CDR3 DNA: TGTGCCAGCTCATCCATACAGGGACCTAATTTCTACGAGCAGTACTTC.

CDR3 DNA: TGTGCCTGGGAGGGCGTAAGCTCCTACAATGAGCAGTTCTTC. This sequence encodes CAWEGVSSYNEQFF. The chain recombines TRBV30 with TRBJ2-1; tentatively, D is TRBD2 (5 bases). Trimming pared 5 bases from V and 0 bases from J, leaving 11 bases between. Germline V gene sequence: CDR1 GTSNPN, CDR2 SVGIG (reference sequence). This CDR3 has 14 amino acids. Together with reference TRBV30 and TRBJ2-1, the CDR3 gives the full variable domain: SQTIHQWPATLVQPVGSPLSLECTVEGTSNPNLYWYRQAAGRGLQLLFYSVGIGQISSEVPQNLSASRPQDRQFILSSKKLLLSDSGFYLCAWEGVSSYNEQFFGPGTRLTVL.

The chain combines TRBV7-9 with TRBJ2-5; D call uncertain. The CDR3 spans 15 residues. Germline loops: CDR1 SEHNR, CDR2 FQNEAQ (reference sequence). V was shortened by 1 base and J by 1 base, with 10 bases between the two germline ends. CDR3 in amino acids: CASSLGSTSQETQYF. The CDR3 region has the DNA TGTGCCAGCAGCTTAGGCTCCACATCCCAAGAGACCCAGTACTTC.